This T cell receptor beta chain was recorded in a study of blood T cells in healthy people across ages. The overall study: With template switching, about one barcoded beta molecule was captured per two T cells.

Sample-barcoded 5' priming and a J-beta primer mix drove a second PCR of roughly 6 to 12 cycles. TCRdb redid the calling of the 5' RACE reads with MiXCR, one entry per CDR3 protein. The sample contains roughly 1.4 million distinct CDR3 sequences, roughly 60% of which appear only once. Per the germline V gene, CDR1 is MGHRA and CDR2 is YSYEKL. CDR3 length equals 18 residues. V lost 2 bases to trimming and J lost 7 bases; unmatched junction nucleotides: 14. The TCR comes from a man between 18 and 35 years old in good health. Sequenced sample: blood. The V call is TRBV4-1, the J call TRBJ1-5, with 10 bases that match TRBD1. This CDR3 is CASSQRTTDRGRGQPQHF. In DNA, the CDR3 is TGCGCCAGCAGCCAACGTACTACTGACAGGGGGCGAGGGCAGCCCCAGCATTTT.